These T cell receptor beta chains were read from a single sample in a study of T cell changes during pregnancy in multiple sclerosis. Data came from immunoSEQ multiplex PCR; TCRdb stores just in-frame clones and leaves some out. The sample has approximately 50,000 clones, roughly 92% seen once. The specimen comprised CD4+ T cells from peripheral blood mononuclear cells, sampled after pregnancy. These receptors came from a female donor with multiple sclerosis, enrolled in a pregnancy study. CDR3s include the opening cysteine and the closing phenylalanine or tryptophan.

v_call	cdr3_aa
TRBV4-2	CASSQDPKSVRDTGELFF
TRBV6-5	CASSSRTSGNYNEQFF
TRBV30	CAWNQGDDYGYTF
TRBV5-1	CASSNKRLAGYNEQFF
TRBV7-9	CASSLNLAGKAGELFF
TRBV5-1	CASSSPGQVGGYTF
TRBV6-6	CASRTSGTYEQYF
TRBV5-5	CASSKLSSGGQPQHF
TRBV28	CASSLTGSYGYTF
TRBV28	CARRGMLRGTGELFF
TRBV4-3	CASSQDTAGEEKLFF
TRBV18	CASSPLSGGSSSSGNTIYF
TRBV4-1	CASSQGIAGGPLDEQYF
TRBV15	CATSAFRDRGQNQPQHF
TRBV19	CASSPTPRDTLRGTQYF
TRBV30	CAWSVPTYSYEQYF
TRBV11-2	CASSLGSSANEQFF
TRBV2	CASSQQVTNTEAFF
TRBV29-1	CSVPTGGGSESYGYTF
TRBV28	CASRLPGSSYNEQFF
TRBV18	CASSPTGYTDTQYF
TRBV6-4	CASSDSAVMNTEAFF
TRBV29-1	CSVGGGGYTF
TRBV30	CAWSGKGQGIVNGYTF
TRBV14	CASSRQSYSYEQYF
TRBV7-6	CASSLDPGQGNEQYF
TRBV5-5	CASSRTAETGGITFF
TRBV30	CAWGTGTGLLRNMNF
TRBV12-5	CASGLEPRTGKNEQYF
TRBV18	CASSPRQDTKNIQYF
TRBV28	CASSGRGTSGNNEQYF
TRBV10-1	CASSPGASGSDEQYF
TRBV29-1	CSVKREGNTGELFF
TRBV29-1	CSVAQGASTTEQYF
TRBV19	CASSAAMGREMSKNIQYF
TRBV10-3	CAISASLAGGGGNEQFF
TRBV19	CASSAGGTSRVQYF
TRBV7-8	CASSLVSETQYF
TRBV19	CASSIVFTGRGPETQYF